This T cell receptor (beta chain) was identified in a study of shared clonotypes between healthy human individuals. Study observations and caveats: Estimated richness was generally greater in naive than memory subsets. Lower generation probabilities were found for non-shared clonotypes than for those shared by all four donors.

It was about 210 ng DNA, 25,000 to 35,000 T cell genomes, that sorted-subset replicate PCRs used. Using immunoSEQ multiplex PCR, the repertoire was profiled, and TCRdb retains in-frame clones only, with some absent. The table has 1.6 million or so clones, roughly 95% seen once. On this clone: Its antigen is undetermined.

V dropped 0 bases and J dropped 8 bases, with 16 bases sitting between them. The CDR3 is made up of 15 amino acids. Germline CDR1 SEHNR, CDR2 FQNEAQ (reference sequence). The V call is TRBV7-9, the J call TRBJ1-2, with D tentatively TRBD1 (5 bases). Input material: naive CD4+ T cells sorted from blood. The sample's subset: CD45RA+ positively selected. This receptor was identified in a man in his thirties or forties in good health. CDR3 region: CASSLAGRLGLGYTF. The CDR3 region has the DNA TGTGCCAGCAGCTTAGCCGGTCGGCTGGGGCTCGGCTACACCTTC.